The clone carrying this TCR beta chain was observed a few times. The target antigen is unknown. This sample is drawn from a study of beta chain features in type 1 diabetes. The whole isolated RNA underwent reverse transcription, so sequencing captured expressed TCRB transcripts. The method was immunoSEQ multiplex PCR; TCRdb's version includes in-frame clones alone and lacks a portion of them. The table shows about 150,000 clones, with roughly 10% occurring only once. Overall study results and limits: Significant though moderate, a shortening of TCRB CDR3s appeared in all four CD4+ subsets of Type 1 diabetes patients.

The ends were cut back, 0 bases at V and 4 bases at J, with 20 bases in the middle. Looked up from germline, CDR1 is LNHDA and CDR2 is SQIVND (reference sequence). The CDR3 runs to 18 residues. What was sequenced was central memory CD4+ T cells from blood. This receptor was obtained from a man aged 18 to 30 in good health. The chain links TRBV19 to TRBJ2-3; D may be TRBD1 or TRBD2 (5 bases each). CDR3 region: CASSIDRPGPRSADTQYF. The CDR3 nucleotides read TGTGCCAGTAGTATAGATCGGCCGGGACCCCGTTCGGCAGATACGCAGTATTTT.